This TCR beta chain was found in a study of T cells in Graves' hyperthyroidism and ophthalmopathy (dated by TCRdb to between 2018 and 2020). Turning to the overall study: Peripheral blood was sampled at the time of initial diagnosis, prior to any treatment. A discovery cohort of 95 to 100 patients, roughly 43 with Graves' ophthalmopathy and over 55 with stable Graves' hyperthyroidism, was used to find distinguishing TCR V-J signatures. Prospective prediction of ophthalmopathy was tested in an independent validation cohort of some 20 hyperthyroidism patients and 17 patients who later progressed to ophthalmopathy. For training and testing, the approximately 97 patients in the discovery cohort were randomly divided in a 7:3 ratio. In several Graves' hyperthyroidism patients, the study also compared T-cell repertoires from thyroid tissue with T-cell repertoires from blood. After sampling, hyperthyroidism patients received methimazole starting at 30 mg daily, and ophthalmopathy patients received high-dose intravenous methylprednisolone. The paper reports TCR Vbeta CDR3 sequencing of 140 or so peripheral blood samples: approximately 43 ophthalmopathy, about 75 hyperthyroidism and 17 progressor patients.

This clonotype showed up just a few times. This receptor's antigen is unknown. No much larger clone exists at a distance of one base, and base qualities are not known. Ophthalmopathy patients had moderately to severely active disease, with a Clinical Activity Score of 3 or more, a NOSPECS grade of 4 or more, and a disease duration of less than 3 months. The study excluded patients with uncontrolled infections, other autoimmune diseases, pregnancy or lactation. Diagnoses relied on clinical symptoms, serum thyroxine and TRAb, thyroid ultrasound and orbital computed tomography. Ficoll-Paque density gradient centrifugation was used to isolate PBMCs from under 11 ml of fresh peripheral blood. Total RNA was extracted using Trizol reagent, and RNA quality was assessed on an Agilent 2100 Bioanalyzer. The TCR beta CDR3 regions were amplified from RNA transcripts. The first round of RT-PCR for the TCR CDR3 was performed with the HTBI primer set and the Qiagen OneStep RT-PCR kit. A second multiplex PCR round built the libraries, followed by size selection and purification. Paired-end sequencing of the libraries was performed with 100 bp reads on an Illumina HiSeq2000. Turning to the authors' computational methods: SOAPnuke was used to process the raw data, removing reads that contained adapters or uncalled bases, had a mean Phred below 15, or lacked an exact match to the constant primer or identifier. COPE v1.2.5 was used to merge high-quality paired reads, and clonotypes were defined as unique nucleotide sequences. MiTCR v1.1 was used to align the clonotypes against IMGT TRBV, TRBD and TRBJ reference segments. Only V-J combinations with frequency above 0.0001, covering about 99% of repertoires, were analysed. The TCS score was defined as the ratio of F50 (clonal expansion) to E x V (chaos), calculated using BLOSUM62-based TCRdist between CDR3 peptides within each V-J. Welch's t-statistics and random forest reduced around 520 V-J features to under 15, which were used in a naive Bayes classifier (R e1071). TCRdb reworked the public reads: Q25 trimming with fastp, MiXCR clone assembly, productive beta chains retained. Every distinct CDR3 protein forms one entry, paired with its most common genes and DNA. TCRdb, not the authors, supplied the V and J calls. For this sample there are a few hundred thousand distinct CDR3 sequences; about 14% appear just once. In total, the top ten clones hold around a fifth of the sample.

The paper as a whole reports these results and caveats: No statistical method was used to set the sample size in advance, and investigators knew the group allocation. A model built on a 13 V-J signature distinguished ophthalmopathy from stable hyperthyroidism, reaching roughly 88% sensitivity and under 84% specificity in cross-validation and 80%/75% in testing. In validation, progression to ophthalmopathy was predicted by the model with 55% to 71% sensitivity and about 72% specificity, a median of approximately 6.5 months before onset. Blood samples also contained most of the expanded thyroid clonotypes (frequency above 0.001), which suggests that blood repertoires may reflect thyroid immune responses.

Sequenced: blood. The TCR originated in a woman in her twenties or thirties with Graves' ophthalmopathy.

The nucleotides read TGTGCCAGTACCTTCGCGGAAAAACTGTTTTTT. It translates to CASTFAEKLFF. The sequence links TRBV19 to TRBJ1-4, with an unclear D gene assignment. V was cut back by 7 bases and J by 8 bases, leaving a gap of 8 bases between them. The CDR3 runs 11 amino acids, cysteine and phenylalanine included. Of all the DNA, just the CDR3 is kept, 33 bases in frame from base 1. Based on the germline V gene (reference sequence), the CDR1 and CDR2 sequences are LNHDA and SQIVND.